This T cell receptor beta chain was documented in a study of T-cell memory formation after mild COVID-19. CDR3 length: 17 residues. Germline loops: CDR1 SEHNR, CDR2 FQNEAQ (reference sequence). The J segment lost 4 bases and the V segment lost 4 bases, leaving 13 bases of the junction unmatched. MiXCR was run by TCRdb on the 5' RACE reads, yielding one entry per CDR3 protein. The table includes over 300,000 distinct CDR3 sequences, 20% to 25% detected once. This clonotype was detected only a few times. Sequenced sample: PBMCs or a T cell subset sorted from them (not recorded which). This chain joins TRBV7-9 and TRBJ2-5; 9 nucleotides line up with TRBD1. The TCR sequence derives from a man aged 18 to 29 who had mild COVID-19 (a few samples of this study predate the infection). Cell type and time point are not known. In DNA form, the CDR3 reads TGTGCCAGCAGCTCAGACCTCACGGACAGGGGCGTAGAGACCCAGTACTTC. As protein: CASSSDLTDRGVETQYF. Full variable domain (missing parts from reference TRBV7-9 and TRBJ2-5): DTGVSQNPRHKITKRGQNVTFRCDPISEHNRLYWYRQTLGQGPEFLTYFQNEAQLEKSRLLSDRFSAERPKGSFSTLEIQRTEQGDSAMYLCASSSDLTDRGVETQYFGPGTRLLVL.